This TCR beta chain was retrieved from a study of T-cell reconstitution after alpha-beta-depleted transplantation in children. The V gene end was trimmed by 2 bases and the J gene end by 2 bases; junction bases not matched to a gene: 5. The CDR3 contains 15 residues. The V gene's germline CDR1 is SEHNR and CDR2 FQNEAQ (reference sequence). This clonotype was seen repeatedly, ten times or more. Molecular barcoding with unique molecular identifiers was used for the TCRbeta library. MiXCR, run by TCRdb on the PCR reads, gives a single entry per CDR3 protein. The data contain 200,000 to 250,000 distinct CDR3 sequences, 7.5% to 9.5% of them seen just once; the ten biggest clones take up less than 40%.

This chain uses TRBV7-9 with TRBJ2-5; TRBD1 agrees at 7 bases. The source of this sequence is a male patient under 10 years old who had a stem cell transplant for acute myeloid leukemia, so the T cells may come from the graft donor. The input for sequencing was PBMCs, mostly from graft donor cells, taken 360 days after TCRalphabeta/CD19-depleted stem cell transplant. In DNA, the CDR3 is TGTGCCAGCAGCTTAAAGGGGGCGTTACAAGAGACCCAGTACTTC. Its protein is CASSLKGALQETQYF.